One and the same sample provided the 14 T cell receptor beta chains below, sequenced in a study of radiotherapy plus CTLA-4 blockade in lung cancer. Some clones are missing from TCRdb's copy, which holds only in-frame ones; the method was immunoSEQ multiplex PCR. This sample has just over 35,000 clones, with 75% to 90% found just once. This material consisted of peripheral blood, taken from a patient treated with radiotherapy plus ipilimumab. Source of these receptors: a human donor with non-small cell lung cancer who had stable disease on radiotherapy plus ipilimumab.

CDR3 sequence (DNA): TGTGCCAGCAGCTTAGATCCCAACACAGATACGCAGTATTTT. Amino acids: CASSLDPNTDTQYF. The chain combines TRBV7-2 with TRBJ2-3; D remains ambiguous. In germline, CDR1 is SGHTA, CDR2 FQGNSA. This CDR3 region has 14 residues. V was shortened by 1 base and J by 2 bases, with 7 bases between the two germline ends.

This sequence joins TRBV11-3 and TRBJ2-1, with a weak D call TRBD2 (6 bases). Trimming pared 5 bases from V and 7 bases from J, leaving 12 bases between. The germline CDR1 and CDR2 sequences are SGHNT and YENEEA. This CDR3 comprises 13 residues. The CDR3 bases are TGTGCCAGCAGCCCGCACGGGGGAAATGAGCAGTTCTTC. It specifies CASSPHGGNEQFF.

The CDR3 DNA reads TGTGCCAGCAGCTCGACACTGAACTATGGCTACACCTTC. Translating it yields CASSSTLNYGYTF. This chain uses TRBV7-2 with TRBJ1-2; unclear D gene. Germline CDR1 reads SGHTA; CDR2 reads FQGNSA. V was shortened by 4 bases and J by 2 bases, with 8 bases between the two germline ends. The CDR3 length is 13 residues.

This clone appeared a few times. The rearrangement joins TRBV6-6 to TRBJ1-2; a possible D gene is TRBD1 (5 bases). V lost 4 bases and J lost 6, with 12 bases in between. CDR1 and CDR2 from the germline V gene are MNHNY and SVGAGI (reference sequence). This CDR3 is built from 13 residues. The CDR3 nucleotides read TGTGCCAGCAGTTTACAGGTCTCAGATGGCTACACCTTC. It encodes CASSLQVSDGYTF.

The chain uses TRBV15 and TRBJ1-5, with TRBD1 matching 10 bases. The V segment lost 4 bases and the J segment 6 bases; nucleotides outside the gene matches: 3. Germline CDR1 is LNHNV and CDR2 is YYDKDF (reference sequence). The CDR3 extends over 14 amino acids. This chain's CDR3 is CATSTRDRGQPQHF. The CDR3 DNA is TGTGCCACCAGCACCCGGGACAGGGGTCAGCCCCAGCATTTT.

The rearrangement links TRBV27 to TRBJ2-4; 8 nucleotides line up with TRBD1. Germline V gives CDR1 MNHEY, CDR2 SMNVEV (reference sequence). The CDR3 spans 16 residues. V shed 3 bases and J 3 bases; nucleotides not matched to a gene: 7. The CDR3, as DNA: TGTGCCAGCAGTTTTTCTGAGGACAGGGTCAAAAACATTCAGTACTTC. This gives the protein CASSFSEDRVKNIQYF.

The V call is TRBV7-2, the J call TRBJ1-2, with D possibly matching TRBD1 (6 bases). The CDR3 length is 14 residues. The V end was cut by 0 bases, the J end by 4 bases, with 9 bases between. In germline, CDR1 is SGHTA, CDR2 FQGNSA. CDR3: CASSLAQGFYGYTF. The CDR3 DNA sequence: TGTGCCAGCAGCTTAGCCCAGGGGTTCTATGGCTACACCTTC.

J is TRBJ2-2 and V is TRBV10-3; TRBD2 matches 11 bases. The CDR3 extends over 16 amino acids. Trimming cost V 5 bases and J 6 bases; bases outside gene matches: 8. Germline CDR1 and CDR2: ENHRY and SYGVKD. The CDR3 protein is CAISLTSGSDPGELFF. The CDR3 DNA follows: TGTGCCATCAGTCTTACTAGCGGGAGTGACCCCGGGGAGCTGTTTTTT.

This clone has more than one count but fewer than ten. The chain uses TRBV5-1 and TRBJ1-2; 7 bases map to TRBD1. Germline V gene lookup returns CDR1 SGHRS and CDR2 YFSETQ. The J segment lost 6 bases and the V segment lost 0 bases, leaving 5 bases of the junction unmatched. The CDR3 has 14 residues. CDR3 loop: CASSLGGTGDGYTF. The CDR3 DNA is TGCGCCAGCAGCTTGGGCGGCACAGGGGATGGCTACACCTTC.

In the case of this clone: A junction boundary mismatches the germline segment, possibly from a read error. The chain's CDR3 is CASSSSDGRAVETRYF. CDR3 DNA sequence: TGTGCCAGCAGCTCTAGCGACGGCCGAGCAGTGGAGACCCGGTACTTC. V gene TRBV7-2 combines with J gene TRBJ2-5; tentative D call: TRBD2 (6 bases). Germline V gives CDR1 SGHTA, CDR2 FQGNSA. The CDR3 runs 16 residues.

This clone has only a few counts. The genes are TRBV30 and TRBJ1-3; maybe TRBD1 (5 bases). Germline CDR1 reads GTSNPN; CDR2 reads SVGIG (reference sequence). The V end lost 6 bases, the J end lost 2 bases, and 17 bases lay between the germline ends. The CDR3 is 15 amino acids. DNA of the CDR3: TGTGCCTGCCGATCCCAGGGAAGCCCTGGAAACACCATATATTTT. Its protein product is CACRSQGSPGNTIYF.

The rearrangement uses TRBV4-1 and TRBJ2-7, with 7 bases lining up with TRBD2. In germline, CDR1 is MGHRA, CDR2 YSYEKL. The CDR3 spans 17 residues. The junction had 9 bases not matched to a gene; V was cut back by 1 base and J by 0 bases. DNA of the CDR3: TGCGCCAGCAGCCAAGTCGGGGAGGGGCCGAGCTCCTACGAGCAGTACTTC. It codes for CASSQVGEGPSSYEQYF.

The chain recombines TRBV9 with TRBJ2-6; 8 nucleotides align to TRBD2. Losses at the gene ends were 3 bases for V and 0 bases for J; bases not matched to a gene: 2. Germline CDR1 SGDLS, CDR2 YYNGEE. The CDR3 sequence is 16 residues long. The CDR3 region is CASSARGDSGANVLTF. The CDR3 nucleotides are TGTGCCAGCAGCGCGCGGGGGGACTCTGGGGCCAACGTCCTGACTTTC.

This clone occurred once. V is TRBV7-2 and J is TRBJ2-7, with D tentatively TRBD1 (6 bases). This CDR3 region has 17 residues. Germline values: CDR1 SGHTA, CDR2 FQGNSA. The V and J ends lost 5 bases and 2 bases respectively, with 22 bases between them. The CDR3 sequence: CASSQSLATGLTYEQYF. For the CDR3, the DNA is TGTGCCAGCAGCCAAAGTTTAGCTACAGGGCTGACCTACGAGCAGTACTTC.